A single sample gave rise to the 14 T cell receptor beta chains below, sequenced in a study of blood T cell repertoires in COVID-19. Using immunoSEQ multiplex PCR, the repertoire was profiled, and TCRdb retains in-frame clones only, with some absent. The sample lists around 31,000 clones; 80% to 90% were seen once. The sequencing sample was made of peripheral blood. These receptors came from a woman between 40 and 50 years old with active or convalescent COVID-19.

This chain links TRBV11-3 with TRBJ1-1, with D unclear. V dropped 5 bases and J dropped 4 bases, with 11 bases sitting between them. Germline CDR1 SGHNT, CDR2 YENEEA. The CDR3 has 13 residues. The CDR3 DNA sequence: TGTGCCAGCAGCCCAGGAGGGTCCACTGAAGCTTTCTTT. Translating gives CASSPGGSTEAFF.

The chain employs TRBV21-1 and TRBJ2-7; the listed D gene, TRBD1, was not tested against the DNA. TRBV21-1 has pseudogene status. The CDR3 loop spans 16 amino acids. The CDR3: CASSKGRQGDSYEQYF. The CDR3 DNA is TGTGCCAGCAGCAAAGGTCGCCAGGGTGACTCCTACGAGCAGTACTTC.

This chain's CDR3 is CASSHAGQFNEQYF. Here the CDR3 DNA reads TGCGCCAGCAGCCATGCGGGACAGTTCAACGAGCAGTACTTC. V usage is TRBV4-3 and J usage is TRBJ2-7, with a tentative D call TRBD1 (7 bases). V lost 3 bases to trimming and J lost 5 bases, with 14 bases between them. The CDR3 extends over 14 amino acids. Germline CDR1 is LGHNA and CDR2 is YSLEER.

This chain links TRBV7-3 with TRBJ2-2; D is undetermined. Germline CDR1 SGHTA, CDR2 FQGTGA. Trimming shortened V by 5 bases and J by 6 bases, and 10 bases separated the two germline ends. The CDR3 contains 13 residues. The CDR3 loop reads CASSPREAGELFF. In DNA form, the CDR3 reads TGTGCCAGCAGCCCGAGAGAAGCCGGGGAGCTGTTTTTT.

This clone was seen only a few times. The genes are TRBV7-3 and TRBJ2-3; TRBD2 aligns across 8 bases. Germline V gives CDR1 SGHTA, CDR2 FQGTGA. With V trimmed by 1 base and J by 4 bases, 4 bases remained unmatched. The CDR3 loop spans 15 amino acids. In DNA form, the CDR3 reads TGTGCCAGCAGCTTAAGCCCAGCGGGGGCAGATACGCAGTATTTT. This translates into CASSLSPAGADTQYF.

The chain uses TRBV21-1 and TRBJ2-7; the listed D gene, TRBD1, was not tested against the DNA. TRBV21-1 is described as a pseudogene. The CDR3 is made up of 16 amino acids. CDR3 DNA: TGTGCCAGCAGCTACATTAGGGGGAGTCGAATTTACGAGCAGTACTTC. It codes for CASSYIRGSRIYEQYF.

The V call is TRBV28, the J call TRBJ1-1; D remains ambiguous. The germline V gene has CDR1 MDHEN and CDR2 SYDVKM. Deletions cut 11 bases from V and 3 bases from J, with 19 bases between. The CDR3 covers 14 residues. CDR3 residues: CAALGRGGYTEAFF. The CDR3 coding sequence is TGTGCCGCGCTCGGCCGGGGTGGGTACACTGAAGCTTTCTTT.

This clone has just one count. CDR3 nucleotide sequence: TGTGCCAGCTCGTCGTTTCTAGCGGGGGGCACAGATACGCAGTATTTT. It translates to CASSSFLAGGTDTQYF. The chain carries TRBV18 and TRBJ2-3; 10 bases are shared with TRBD2. Trimming took 6 bases from V and 1 from J; bases not matched to a gene: 7. Germline assignment: CDR1 KGHSH and CDR2 LQKENI. The CDR3 is made up of 16 amino acids.

Only one count was recorded for this clone. V is TRBV7-3 and J is TRBJ2-3; 9 nucleotides agree with TRBD1. Germline-derived CDR1 and CDR2 are SGHTA and FQGTGA. V was pared by 1 base and J by 1 base, with 3 bases of the junction left unmatched. This CDR3 has 16 residues. CDR3 region: CASSLSGTGRTDTQYF. The CDR3 DNA reads as TGTGCCAGCAGCTTAAGTGGGACAGGGCGCACAGATACGCAGTATTTT.

This rearrangement joins TRBV19 to TRBJ1-2, with 11 bases fitting TRBD1. CDR3 length: 16 residues. V trimming: 0 bases; J trimming: 7 bases; junction bases outside the gene matches: 7. Germline CDR1 and CDR2: LNHDA and SQIVND (reference sequence). The CDR3 DNA reads as TGTGCCAGTAGTATAGACGGACAGGGGGCCAGTGCTGGCTACACCTTC. This sequence encodes CASSIDGQGASAGYTF.

This clone was seen a single time. The CDR3 here is CASRDSEAYNSPLHF. The CDR3 DNA reads TGTGCCAGTCGGGACAGTGAAGCTTATAATTCACCCCTCCACTTT. The chain uses TRBV6-5 and TRBJ1-6, with 7 bases fitting TRBD1. Trimming at V came to 9 bases and at J to 4 bases, leaving 9 bases not matched to a gene. The germline V gene has CDR1 MNHEY and CDR2 SVGAGI. The CDR3 spans 15 residues.

The CDR3 region is CASSLLWFDTQYF. The CDR3 DNA follows: TGTGCCAGCAGTTTACTCTGGTTCGATACGCAGTATTTT. The gene calls are TRBV6-5 and TRBJ2-3; D remains ambiguous. V gave up 4 bases and J gave up 6 bases, with 11 bases separating them. There are 13 residues in the CDR3. Germline V lookup: CDR1 MNHEY, CDR2 SVGAGI.

The gene calls are TRBV3-1 (or the pseudogene TRBV3-2) and TRBJ2-3; a weak D match, TRBD2 (5 bases). CDR3 length equals 17 residues. V was trimmed by 1 base and J by 2 bases, leaving 16 bases between them. Germline values: CDR1 LGHDT, CDR2 YNNKEL (reference sequence). In nucleotides, the CDR3 is TGTGCCAGCAGCCAAGCGGTTGTCGGGGTGAACACAGATACGCAGTATTTT. Its translation is CASSQAVVGVNTDTQYF.

The V gene is TRBV21-1, the J gene TRBJ2-7; TRBD2 was called by the table and not checked on the DNA. TRBV21-1 is reported as a pseudogene. The CDR3 is 17 residues long. The CDR3 DNA follows: TGTGCCAGCAGCAAATCGGTCATTAGCGGGAGGACCTACGAGCAGTACTTC. Translating gives CASSKSVISGRTYEQYF.